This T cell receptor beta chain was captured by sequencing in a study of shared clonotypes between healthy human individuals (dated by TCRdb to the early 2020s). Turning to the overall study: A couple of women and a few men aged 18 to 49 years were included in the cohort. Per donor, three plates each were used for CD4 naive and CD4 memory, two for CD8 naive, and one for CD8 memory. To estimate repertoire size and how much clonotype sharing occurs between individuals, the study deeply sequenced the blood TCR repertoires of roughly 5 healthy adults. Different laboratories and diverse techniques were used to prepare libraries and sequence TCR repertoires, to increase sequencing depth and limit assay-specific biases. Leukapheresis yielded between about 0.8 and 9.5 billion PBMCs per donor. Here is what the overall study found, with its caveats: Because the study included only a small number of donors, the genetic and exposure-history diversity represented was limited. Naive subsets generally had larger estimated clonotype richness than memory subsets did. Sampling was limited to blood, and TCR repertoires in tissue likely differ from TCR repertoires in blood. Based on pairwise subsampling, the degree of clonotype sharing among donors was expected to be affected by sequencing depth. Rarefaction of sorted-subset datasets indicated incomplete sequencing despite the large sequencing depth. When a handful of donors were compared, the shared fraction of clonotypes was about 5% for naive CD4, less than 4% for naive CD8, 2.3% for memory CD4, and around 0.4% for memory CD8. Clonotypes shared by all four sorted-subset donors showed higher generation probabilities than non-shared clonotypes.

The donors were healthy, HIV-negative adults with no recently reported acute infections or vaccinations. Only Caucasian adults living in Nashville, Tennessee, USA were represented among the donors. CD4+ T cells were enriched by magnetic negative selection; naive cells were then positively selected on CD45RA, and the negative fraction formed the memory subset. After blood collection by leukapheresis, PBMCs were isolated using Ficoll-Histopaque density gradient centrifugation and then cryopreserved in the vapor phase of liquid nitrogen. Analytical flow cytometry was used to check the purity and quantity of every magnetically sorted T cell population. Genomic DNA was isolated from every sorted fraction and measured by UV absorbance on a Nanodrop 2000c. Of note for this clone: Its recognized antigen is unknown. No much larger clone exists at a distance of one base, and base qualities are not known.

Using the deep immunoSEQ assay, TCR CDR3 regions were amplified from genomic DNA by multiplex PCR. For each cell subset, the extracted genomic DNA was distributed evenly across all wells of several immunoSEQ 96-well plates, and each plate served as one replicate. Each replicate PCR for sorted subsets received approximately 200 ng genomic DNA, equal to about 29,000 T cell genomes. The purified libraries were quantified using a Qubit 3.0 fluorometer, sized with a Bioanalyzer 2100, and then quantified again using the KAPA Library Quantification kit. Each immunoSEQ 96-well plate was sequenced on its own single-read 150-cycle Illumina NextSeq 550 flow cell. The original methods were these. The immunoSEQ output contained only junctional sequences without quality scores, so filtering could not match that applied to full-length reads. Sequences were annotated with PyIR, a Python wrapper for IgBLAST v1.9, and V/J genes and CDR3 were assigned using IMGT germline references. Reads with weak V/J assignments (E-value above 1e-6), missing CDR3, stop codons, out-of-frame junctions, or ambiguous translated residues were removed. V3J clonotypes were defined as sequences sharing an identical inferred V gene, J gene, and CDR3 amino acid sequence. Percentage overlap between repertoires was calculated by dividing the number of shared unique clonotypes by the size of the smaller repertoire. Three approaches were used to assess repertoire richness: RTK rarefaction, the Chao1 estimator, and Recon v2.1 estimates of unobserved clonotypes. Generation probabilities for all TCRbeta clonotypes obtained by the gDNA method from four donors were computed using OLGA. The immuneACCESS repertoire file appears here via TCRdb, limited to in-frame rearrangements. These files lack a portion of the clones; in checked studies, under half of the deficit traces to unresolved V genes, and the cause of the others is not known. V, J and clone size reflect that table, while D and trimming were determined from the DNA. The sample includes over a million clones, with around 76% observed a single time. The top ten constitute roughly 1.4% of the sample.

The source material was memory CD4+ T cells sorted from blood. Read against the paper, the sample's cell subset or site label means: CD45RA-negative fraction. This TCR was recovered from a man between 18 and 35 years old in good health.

The DNA reads as follows: TGTGCCACACAGGAAGTATTATCGGACACCGGGGAGCTGTTTTTT. This encodes CATQEVLSDTGELFF. The chain uses TRBV18 and TRBJ2-2; 5 matching bases give a weak D call of TRBD1. Based on the germline V gene, the CDR1 and CDR2 sequences are KGHSH and LQKENI. V gives up 10 bases and J gives up 3 bases, and the segment between their germline ends measures 18 bases. Taken from cysteine to phenylalanine, the CDR3 has 15 residues. Only the CDR3 portion is preserved as DNA: 45 bases, with reading frame beginning at the first base.